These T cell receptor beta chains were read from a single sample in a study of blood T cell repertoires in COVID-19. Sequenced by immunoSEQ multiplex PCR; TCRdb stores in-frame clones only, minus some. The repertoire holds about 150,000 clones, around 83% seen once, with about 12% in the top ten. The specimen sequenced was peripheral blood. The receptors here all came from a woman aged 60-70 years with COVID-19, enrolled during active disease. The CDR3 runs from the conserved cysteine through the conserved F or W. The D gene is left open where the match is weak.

CASSSQPEQLNSPLHF,TGTGCCAGCAGCTCTCAACCGGAACAGCTTAATTCACCCCTCCACTTT,TRBJ1-6,TRBV5-5,NA
CASSIRDFNEQFF,TGTGCCAGCAGCATCCGGGACTTCAATGAGCAGTTCTTC,TRBJ2-1,TRBV9,NA
CASSFSPPATHYEQYF,TGTGCCAGCAGCTTTAGCCCACCCGCTACACACTACGAGCAGTACTTC,TRBJ2-7,TRBV5-4,NA
CASKGLSYNEQFF,TGTGCCAGTAAGGGACTCTCCTACAATGAGCAGTTCTTC,TRBJ2-1,TRBV19,NA
CASGRDRPGEQYF,TGTGCCAGCGGGAGGGACAGGCCTGGCGAGCAGTACTTC,TRBJ2-7,TRBV2,NA
CASSPPGVGNQPQHF,TGTGCCAGCTCGCCCCCGGGTGTGGGCAATCAGCCCCAGCATTTT,TRBJ1-5,TRBV18,NA
CASKNPPGGAFF,TGTGCCAGCAAAAACCCCCCCGGGGGAGCTTTCTTT,TRBJ1-1,TRBV11-2,NA
CAISEGQGEAFF,TGTGCCATCAGTGAGGGGCAGGGGGAAGCTTTCTTT,TRBJ1-1,TRBV10-3,NA
CASSSFLPEEGNYGYTF,TGTGCCAGCTCATCCTTCTTACCGGAAGAGGGTAACTATGGCTACACCTTC,TRBJ1-2,TRBV18,NA
CASSLEETGIGLEAFF,TGTGCCAGCAGCTTAGAAGAGACAGGGATCGGATTAGAAGCTTTCTTT,TRBJ1-1,TRBV7-9,TRBD1